This TCR beta chain originates from a study of blood T cell repertoires in COVID-19. Study-wide context: Samples taken during acute and convalescent COVID-19 were collected in the United States, Italy and Spain.

The table came from immunoSEQ multiplex PCR; TCRdb's copy has only in-frame clones and leaves some out. Among more than 95,000 clones listed, over 75% were seen once. The CDR3 has 14 amino acids. The germline V gene encodes CDR1 MNHEY and CDR2 SVGAGI. V was trimmed by 2 bases and J by 0 bases, leaving 8 bases between them. To note about this clone: Other nucleotide sequences in the sample specify the same CDR3.

This TCR was sampled from an elderly woman with acute or convalescent COVID-19. The sequencing sample was made of peripheral blood. This chain uses TRBV6-5 with TRBJ2-7; D not certain. The CDR3 is CASSYPGRSYEQYF. In DNA form, the CDR3 reads TGTGCCAGCAGTTACCCAGGCCGCTCCTACGAGCAGTACTTC.